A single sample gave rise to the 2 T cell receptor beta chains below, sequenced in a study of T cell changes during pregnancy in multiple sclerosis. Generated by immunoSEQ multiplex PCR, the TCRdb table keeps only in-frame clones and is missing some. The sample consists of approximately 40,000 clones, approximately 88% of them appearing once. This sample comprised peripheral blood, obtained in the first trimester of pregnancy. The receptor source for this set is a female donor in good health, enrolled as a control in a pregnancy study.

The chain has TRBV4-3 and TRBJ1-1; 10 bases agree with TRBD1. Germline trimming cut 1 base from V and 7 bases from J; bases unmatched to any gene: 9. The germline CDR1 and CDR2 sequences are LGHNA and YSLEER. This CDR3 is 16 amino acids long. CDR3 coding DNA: TGCGCCAGCAGCCAAGGTTGGACAGGGGGAGGGGATGAAGCTTTCTTT. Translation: CASSQGWTGGGDEAFF.

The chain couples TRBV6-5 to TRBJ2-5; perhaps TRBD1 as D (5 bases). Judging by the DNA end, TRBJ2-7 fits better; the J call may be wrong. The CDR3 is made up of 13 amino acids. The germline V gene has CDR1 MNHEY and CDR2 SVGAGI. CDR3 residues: CASSYRGPYEQYF. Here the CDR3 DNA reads TGTGCCAGCAGTTACAGGGGCCCTTACGAGCAGTACTTC.